The 21 T cell receptor beta chains given below trace back to one sample, sequenced in a study of OX40 agonist ivuxolimab in advanced cancers. Profiled with immunoSEQ multiplex PCR; TCRdb holds only in-frame clones, not every one. The data contain 75,000 to 80,000 clones, around four fifths of them singletons. The material sequenced was CD4+ or CD8+ T cells sorted from blood, taken in a trial of the OX40 agonist ivuxolimab. These receptors came from an adult with an advanced solid tumor such as melanoma, head and neck, liver or kidney cancer.

The chain joins TRBV5-6 to TRBJ2-4; 8 nucleotides align to TRBD1. Trimming at V came to 4 bases and at J to 2 bases, leaving 8 bases not matched to a gene. Germline CDR1 is SGHDT and CDR2 is YYEEEE. The length of the CDR3 is 16 residues. CDR3 sequence (DNA): TGTGCCAGCAGCAAGGACAGGGTTGGGACCAAAAACATTCAGTACTTC. This translates into CASSKDRVGTKNIQYF.

CDR3 amino acids: CASSLDRIYGYTF. The DNA of the CDR3 is TGTGCCAGCAGTTTGGACAGGATCTATGGCTACACCTTC. This chain connects TRBV28 to TRBJ1-2; 7 nucleotides agree with TRBD1. CDR3 length: 13 amino acids. V lost 3 bases, J lost 4 bases, and 2 bases stayed unmatched. CDR1 MDHEN and CDR2 SYDVKM come from the germline V gene.

This chain connects TRBV11-1 to TRBJ2-5; perhaps TRBD1 as D (6 bases). The CDR3 has 16 amino acids. Per the germline V gene, CDR1 is SGHAT and CDR2 is FQDESV (reference sequence). Trimming cost V 5 bases and J 3 bases, with 19 bases left between them. This chain's CDR3 is CASSPQGGSKEETQYF. In DNA, the CDR3 is TGTGCCAGCAGCCCCCAAGGGGGTAGTAAGGAAGAGACCCAGTACTTC.

This clone was counted between two and nine times. The CDR3 DNA follows: TGTGCCAGCAGCCCCCGACAGGGAGGGAGCACAGATACGCAGTATTTT. It is translated as CASSPRQGGSTDTQYF. This chain joins TRBV5-4 and TRBJ2-3; possibly TRBD1 or TRBD2 for D (7 bases each). Trimming left V 4 bases short and J 0 bases short, with 15 bases between. CDR1 SGHNT and CDR2 YYREEE come from the germline V gene (reference sequence). The CDR3 loop spans 16 amino acids.

V is TRBV4-2 and J is TRBJ1-5; 8 bases map to TRBD1. J was trimmed by 7 bases and V by 4 bases; bases with no gene match: 6. Germline CDR1 reads LGHNA; CDR2 reads YNFKEQ. The CDR3 sequence is 14 residues long. The CDR3 reads CASSPRTGNQPQHF. The CDR3 DNA follows: TGTGCCAGCAGCCCACGGACAGGGAACCAGCCCCAGCATTTT.

V and J are TRBV30 and TRBJ1-1; D is ambiguous. The CDR3 has 13 residues. Germline V CDR1 and CDR2: GTSNPN, SVGIG (reference sequence). V lost 3 bases, J lost 6 bases, and 14 bases lay in between. Here the CDR3 DNA reads TGTGCCTGGAGGGAAGACGGAGTTTCTGAAGCTTTCTTT. It encodes CAWREDGVSEAFF.

The chain carries TRBV7-3 and TRBJ2-5; D not resolved. The germline V gene encodes CDR1 SGHTA and CDR2 FQGTGA. V lost 2 bases, J lost 4 bases, and 8 bases lay in between. The CDR3 contains 13 residues. This CDR3 reads CASSLYLGETQYF. The CDR3 DNA reads as TGTGCCAGCAGCTTATATCTGGGAGAGACCCAGTACTTC.

V usage is TRBV6-1 and J usage is TRBJ1-6; 8 bases are shared with TRBD1. CDR1 is MNHNS and CDR2 is SASEGT in the germline V gene. The CDR3 sequence is 14 residues long. V lost 3 bases to trimming and J lost 10 bases; unmatched junction nucleotides: 5. The CDR3 DNA follows: TGTGCCAGCAGTGATCAGGGGGCATGGTCACCCCTCCACTTT. As protein: CASSDQGAWSPLHF.

The V call is TRBV28, the J call TRBJ1-4; no firm D call. V was trimmed by 5 bases and J by 1 base, leaving 8 bases between them. The CDR3 sequence is 14 residues long. In germline, CDR1 is MDHEN, CDR2 SYDVKM. This CDR3 is CASSQGGTNEKLFF. In DNA form, the CDR3 reads TGTGCCAGCAGTCAAGGAGGAACTAATGAAAAACTGTTTTTT.

The CDR3 sequence is CASSIGGWGQETQYF. For the CDR3, the DNA is TGTGCCAGTAGTATAGGGGGTTGGGGGCAGGAGACCCAGTACTTC. This rearrangement joins TRBV19 to TRBJ2-5, with D maybe TRBD1 (6 bases). Germline CDR1 and CDR2: LNHDA and SQIVND (reference sequence). The germline V and J ends were trimmed by 1 base and 5 bases, with 14 bases remaining between them. CDR3 length equals 15 residues.

The chain joins TRBV25-1 to TRBJ2-5; weak D call: TRBD1 (7 bases). Germline lookup yields CDR1 MGHDK and CDR2 SYGVNS. This CDR3 spans 15 amino acids. Trimming removed 7 bases at V and 3 bases at J, with 18 bases between. CDR3 protein: CASMRAGGGKETQYF. The CDR3 DNA reads as TGTGCCAGCATGAGAGCCGGAGGGGGCAAAGAGACCCAGTACTTC.

The chain carries TRBV30 and TRBJ2-1; D is perhaps TRBD2 (5 bases). CDR1 is GTSNPN and CDR2 is SVGIG in the germline V gene (reference sequence). The V gene lost 1 base and the J gene lost 0 bases, with 7 bases spanning the gap. The CDR3 extends over 14 amino acids. The CDR3 region is CAWSEGSSYNEQFF. The CDR3 bases are TGTGCCTGGAGTGAAGGGAGCTCCTACAATGAGCAGTTCTTC.

This clone was recorded a few times. This rearrangement joins TRBV30 to TRBJ1-2; unclear D gene. The CDR3 covers 14 residues. Germline CDR1 GTSNPN, CDR2 SVGIG (reference sequence). Trimming left V 2 bases short and J 3 bases short, with 13 bases between. The DNA for the CDR3 is TGTGCCTGGAGTCCTACCCTGGACCACTATGGCTACACCTTC. Its translation: CAWSPTLDHYGYTF.

This chain uses TRBV20-1 with TRBJ1-2; a weak D match, TRBD1 (6 bases). CDR1 and CDR2 from the germline V gene are DFQATT and SNEGSKA (reference sequence). V lost 6 bases to trimming and J lost 6 bases, with 11 bases between them. CDR3 length: 11 residues. The CDR3 DNA sequence: TGCAGTGCAAGACAGGAAGATGGCTACACCTTC. It codes for CSARQEDGYTF.

This clone was seen a few times. The chain recombines TRBV28 with TRBJ2-7; D perhaps matches TRBD2 (6 bases). The V gene's germline CDR1 is MDHEN and CDR2 SYDVKM. CDR3 length equals 13 residues. Deletions cut 5 bases from V and 7 bases from J, with 15 bases between. The CDR3 protein is CASSHPHRGEQYF. CDR3 in DNA: TGTGCCAGCAGTCACCCCCACCGGGGGGAGCAGTACTTC. The entire variable domain, with the rest obtained from reference TRBV28 and TRBJ2-7, is as follows: DVKVTQSSRYLVKRTGEKVFLECVQDMDHENMFWYRQDPGLGLRLIYFSYDVKMKEKGDIPEGYSVSREKKERFSLILESASTNQTSMYLCASSHPHRGEQYFGPGTRLTVT.

This chain links TRBV7-2 with TRBJ1-2, with D unclear. CDR1 and CDR2 (germline): SGHTA, FQGNSA. V gave up 2 bases and J gave up 4 bases, with 11 bases separating them. CDR3 size: 14 residues. CDR3 nucleotide sequence: TGTGCCAGCAGCTTATCCCCGGGGAGCTATGGCTACACCTTC. This codes for CASSLSPGSYGYTF.

J is TRBJ2-3 and V is TRBV5-4; 11 nucleotides line up with TRBD2. The CDR3 extends over 14 amino acids. The V segment lost 4 bases and the J segment 4 bases; nucleotides outside the gene matches: 2. Germline values: CDR1 SGHNT, CDR2 YYREEE (reference sequence). The CDR3 bases are TGTGCCAGCAGCGGGACTAGCGGCTCAGATACGCAGTATTTT. Translated, it gives CASSGTSGSDTQYF.

V is TRBV7-9 and J is TRBJ2-2, with D maybe TRBD2 (6 bases). Trimming stripped 8 bases from V and 0 bases from J, with 10 bases between. Germline V gene data show CDR1 as SEHNR and CDR2 as FQNEAQ (reference sequence). This CDR3 region has 14 residues. The CDR3 DNA is TGTGCCAGCCTGACTAGATCGAACACCGGGGAGCTGTTTTTT. This gives the protein CASLTRSNTGELFF.

This clone was recorded once. The rearrangement links TRBV29-1 to TRBJ1-2, with D possibly TRBD1 on 5 matching bases. The CDR3 has 14 residues. Germline V gene lookup returns CDR1 SQVTM and CDR2 ANQGSEA. V dropped 0 bases and J dropped 8 bases, with 16 bases sitting between them. CDR3 nucleotide sequence: TGCAGCGTTGAAGACCGCCGGGGGAAAGAAGGCTACACCTTC. It translates to CSVEDRRGKEGYTF.

The chain couples TRBV6-1 to TRBJ1-5, with D unresolved. V was clipped by 3 bases and J by 6 bases, with 12 bases between them. The CDR3 contains 14 residues. Germline V gene data show CDR1 as MNHNS and CDR2 as SASEGT. The CDR3 loop is CASSEEVFVQPQHF. The CDR3 DNA follows: TGTGCCAGCAGTGAGGAGGTTTTCGTTCAGCCCCAGCATTTT.

In DNA form, the CDR3 reads TGCAGCGTTGGGACAGGGTCACATGGCTACACCTTC. It specifies CSVGTGSHGYTF. V usage is TRBV29-1 and J usage is TRBJ1-2, with 8 bases fitting TRBD1. Germline V gives CDR1 SQVTM, CDR2 ANQGSEA. The CDR3 runs 12 residues. The ends lost 4 bases at V and 6 bases at J; junction bases unmatched: 4.